A selection of T cell receptor beta chains follows, all from one sample in a study of T cell responses to AZD1222 COVID-19 vaccine. The data were produced by immunoSEQ multiplex PCR, yet TCRdb's version contains in-frame clones alone and is incomplete. This sample has roughly 180,000 clones, with around 92% found just once. The sample here was peripheral blood, taken on day 0 of AZD1222 vaccination. The receptor source for this set is an adult in good health. CDR3s include the opening cysteine and the closing phenylalanine or tryptophan. Fields, in order: clone size, J gene, V gene, D gene, CDR3 DNA, CDR3 protein. The D gene is left open where the match is weak. Clone size is shown for a subset of rows, as once, few, many or a class of expanded clone.

-	TRBJ2-1	TRBV19	-	TGTGCCAGTAGTATAGCCAGGAAGACAGTATACAATGAGCAGTTCTTC	CASSIARKTVYNEQFF
-	TRBJ1-2	TRBV11-2	-	TGTGCCAGCAGCTTAGACCCGCGGGCTCCCTATGGCTACACCTTC	CASSLDPRAPYGYTF
-	TRBJ2-1	TRBV7-9	-	TGTGCCAGCAGCTTATCAGGGGGGAATACCTACAATGAGCAGTTCTTC	CASSLSGGNTYNEQFF
-	TRBJ1-1	TRBV28	TRBD1	TGTGCCAGCAGTGGGTACAGGGGCACTGAAGCTTTCTTT	CASSGYRGTEAFF
-	TRBJ2-7	TRBV11-3	-	TGTGCCAGCAGCTTGGGGCCCAGCTCCTACGAGCAGTACTTC	CASSLGPSSYEQYF
-	TRBJ2-3	TRBV20-1	-	TGCAGTGCTAGTCGGACAGTAGAAATCACAGATACGCAGTATTTT	CSASRTVEITDTQYF
-	TRBJ2-7	TRBV7-9	TRBD1	TGTGCCAGCAGCTATCAGGGGGTGTTGGTCGGGCAGTACTTC	CASSYQGVLVGQYF
-	TRBJ2-1	TRBV5-4	-	TGTGCTCCCGGAGTAGGGACGAACAATGAGCAGTTCTTC	CAPGVGTNNEQFF
-	TRBJ1-4	TRBV7-9	-	TGTGCCAGCAGCCGCGGCCGAGAGAGGGGTGAAAAACTGTTTTTT	CASSRGRERGEKLFF
-	TRBJ1-1	TRBV19	-	TGTGCCAGTACCCGGGGCCGGGGAGACACTGAAGCTTTCTTT	CASTRGRGDTEAFF
-	TRBJ1-2	TRBV19	-	TGTGCCAGTAGTATCGGGACGGACTATGGCTACACCTTC	CASSIGTDYGYTF
-	TRBJ2-7	TRBV15	TRBD1	TGTGCCACCAGCAAAAACCGGGACAGGGGAACCTACGAGCAGTACTTC	CATSKNRDRGTYEQYF
-	TRBJ1-1	TRBV6-5	-	TGTGCCAGCCAAGAATCCCCCGGGGGACACTTAAAAGCTTTCTTT	CASQESPGGHLKAFF
-	TRBJ2-3	TRBV7-8	-	TGTGCCAGCAGCCCTAGCGCAGTGGGACTAGATACGCAGTATTTT	CASSPSAVGLDTQYF
once	TRBJ1-4	TRBV9	-	TGTGCCAGCAGCGTAGGACAGACCAATAATGAAAAACTGTTTTTT	CASSVGQTNNEKLFF
-	TRBJ2-2	TRBV30	TRBD2	TGTGCCTGGAGTGCTCCGAGTGCGGGAGGGGTCACCGGGGAGCTGTTTTTT	CAWSAPSAGGVTGELFF
few	TRBJ2-5	TRBV18	-	TGTGCCAGCTCACCCTTAGGGGAGACCCAGTACTTC	CASSPLGETQYF
-	TRBJ2-7	TRBV5-1	-	TGCGCCAGCAGGTCGGGCGGGGCTCCCTACGAGCAGTACTTC	CASRSGGAPYEQYF
once	TRBJ2-1	TRBV21-1	-	TGTGCCAGCAGCGACCCGCCACAGGGTTATGAGCAGTTCTTC	CASSDPPQGYEQFF
few	TRBJ2-1	TRBV7-8	-	TGTGCCAGCAGCTTAGAACCCTGGGGCTATGAGCAGTTCTTC	CASSLEPWGYEQFF
-	TRBJ2-3	TRBV19	TRBD2	TGTGCCAGTAGTCTACTAGCGGGAGGGGAGGCGCAGTATTTT	CASSLLAGGEAQYF
once	TRBJ2-5	TRBV5-4	-	TGTGCCAGCAGCTTGCGGGGAAAAGAGACCCAGTACTTC	CASSLRGKETQYF
-	TRBJ1-5	TRBV9	-	TGTGCCAGCAGCGTAATTAGGGAGGGCAATCAGCCCCAGCATTTT	CASSVIREGNQPQHF
-	TRBJ1-1	TRBV3-1/TRBV3-2	TRBD1	TGTGCCAGCAGATCGACAGGGGAAGAAGCTTTCTTT	CASRSTGEEAFF
-	TRBJ2-7	TRBV7-6	TRBD2	TGTGCCAGCAGCTCCACCGGGACTAGCGAGTACGAGCAGTACTTC	CASSSTGTSEYEQYF
few	TRBJ1-5	TRBV27	-	TGTGCCAGCAGTCCCGGGCAGCTAAGCAATCAGCCCCAGCATTTT	CASSPGQLSNQPQHF
-	TRBJ2-2	TRBV2	TRBD2	TGTGCCAGCACTGGACTAGCGACGAACACCGGGGAGCTGTTTTTT	CASTGLATNTGELFF
-	TRBJ2-7	TRBV2	-	TGTGCCAGCAGTGGGGGTTTAGTAATCTACGAGCAGTACTTC	CASSGGLVIYEQYF
-	TRBJ1-4	TRBV4-1	-	TGCGCCAGCAGCCAAGTCCAGGGGCGAACTAATGAAAAACTGTTTTTT	CASSQVQGRTNEKLFF
-	TRBJ2-7	TRBV10-3	-	TGTGCCATCAGTGGGACGGGCGTTAGGTACGAGCAGTACTTC	CAISGTGVRYEQYF
-	TRBJ2-7	TRBV28	-	TGTGCCAGCACTGATAGGGGTAGCTACGAGCAGTACTTC	CASTDRGSYEQYF
-	TRBJ1-1	TRBV25-1	-	TGTGCCAGCAGTGAATTGGGGGGATCTCGCACTGAAGCTTTCTTT	CASSELGGSRTEAFF
-	TRBJ2-3	TRBV7-2	-	TGTGCCAGCAGCCCCCACAACACAGATACGCAGTATTTT	CASSPHNTDTQYF
once	TRBJ2-7	TRBV6-2/TRBV6-3	TRBD1	TGTGCCAGCAGTCAAGGGACAGGGGACATCTCCTACGAGCAGTACTTC	CASSQGTGDISYEQYF
-	TRBJ2-7	TRBV6-2/TRBV6-3	-	TGTGCCAGCAGTCAACGACTAGATAGCGTTTCCTACGAGCAGTACTTC	CASSQRLDSVSYEQYF
-	TRBJ1-2	TRBV28	TRBD1	TGTGCCAGCAGTTGGCAAGGGGGCGGCTATGGCTACACCTTC	CASSWQGGGYGYTF
-	TRBJ2-2	TRBV19	-	TGTGCCAGTAGTATTAAAGCTAGAAGTAGGGGATTCGGGGAGCTGTTTTTT	CASSIKARSRGFGELFF
-	TRBJ1-6	TRBV6-5	-	TGTGCCAGCAGACCCGCGATCAATTCACCCCTCCACTTT	CASRPAINSPLHF
-	TRBJ1-5	TRBV5-5	-	TGTGCCAGCAGCTACATCTCGGGGGCCAGCAATCAGCCCCAGCATTTT	CASSYISGASNQPQHF
few	TRBJ1-1	TRBV6-5	-	TGTGCCAGCACGTTGGGAGAAAACACTGAAGCTTTCTTT	CASTLGENTEAFF
-	TRBJ2-5	TRBV7-8	TRBD2	TGTGCCAGCAGCCCCTTAGCGGGCCTACTGGAGACCCAGTACTTC	CASSPLAGLLETQYF
-	TRBJ2-3	TRBV5-4	TRBD1	TGTGCCAGCAGCTCCTACAGGGGGCGCGGTACAGATACGCAGTATTTT	CASSSYRGRGTDTQYF
once	TRBJ2-2	TRBV30	-	TGTGCCTGGAGTACCCAAGACACCGGGGAGCTGTTTTTT	CAWSTQDTGELFF
-	TRBJ2-3	TRBV24-1	TRBD2	TGTGCCACCAGTGATAGGCTAGCGGGAGCGATAGATACGCAGTATTTT	CATSDRLAGAIDTQYF
-	TRBJ1-6	TRBV7-8	TRBD1	TGTGCCAGCAGCCTCGGACAGGGGCAGTCACCCCTCCACTTT	CASSLGQGQSPLHF
-	TRBJ1-5	TRBV2	-	TGTGCCAGCAGCTCTAATAGCAATCAGCCCCAGCATTTT	CASSSNSNQPQHF
-	TRBJ2-2	TRBV9	-	TGTGCCAGCAGCGTAGCGGCGGGCCCCCAAAAACCGAGTACCGGGGAGCTGTTTTTT	CASSVAAGPQKPSTGELFF
-	TRBJ2-7	TRBV11-1	TRBD2	TGTGCCAGCAGCTTAGGCGGGAGCTCCTACGAGCAGTACTTC	CASSLGGSSYEQYF
-	TRBJ2-3	TRBV11-3	-	TGTGCCAGCAGCTTAGGTCGGGGGTCAGATACGCAGTATTTT	CASSLGRGSDTQYF
few	TRBJ2-1	TRBV7-2	-	TGTGCCAGCAGCCCAGGGACACGCGAGCAGTTCTTC	CASSPGTREQFF
-	TRBJ2-1	TRBV7-8	-	TGTGCCAGCAGCTTATCAGGGGTTAACAATGAGCAGTTCTTC	CASSLSGVNNEQFF
-	TRBJ2-3	TRBV11-3	TRBD2	TGTGCCAGCAGCTTAGGCGGGGGAGGGGCCGCAGATACGCAGTATTTT	CASSLGGGGAADTQYF
-	TRBJ2-7	TRBV30	TRBD2	TGTGCCTGGAGTTTGCGGGGGGGCGAGCAGTACTTC	CAWSLRGGEQYF
once	TRBJ2-3	TRBV10-3	TRBD2	TGTGCCATCAGTGGGCGTGGGACTAGCGGAGATACGCAGTATTTT	CAISGRGTSGDTQYF
-	TRBJ2-2	TRBV28	-	TGTGCCAGCAGTTTATCCCTCCAAGAAGAAGTCCCGTCCGGGGAGCTGTTTTTT	CASSLSLQEEVPSGELFF